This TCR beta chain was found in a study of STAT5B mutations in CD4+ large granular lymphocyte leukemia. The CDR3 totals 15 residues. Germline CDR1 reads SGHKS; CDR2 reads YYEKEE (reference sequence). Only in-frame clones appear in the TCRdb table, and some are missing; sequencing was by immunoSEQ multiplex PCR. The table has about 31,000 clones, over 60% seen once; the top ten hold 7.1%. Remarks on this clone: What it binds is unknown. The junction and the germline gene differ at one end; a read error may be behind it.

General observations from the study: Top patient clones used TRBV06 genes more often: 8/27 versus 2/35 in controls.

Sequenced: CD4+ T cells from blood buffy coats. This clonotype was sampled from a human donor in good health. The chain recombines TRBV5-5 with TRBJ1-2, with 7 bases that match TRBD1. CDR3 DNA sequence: TGTGCCAGCTGCTTCGGTCGACAGGGTGTAGAAGGCTACACCTTC. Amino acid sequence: CASCFGRQGVEGYTF. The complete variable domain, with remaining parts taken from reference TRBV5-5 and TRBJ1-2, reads DAGVTQSPTHLIKTRGQQVTLRCSPISGHKSVSWYQQVLGQGPQFIFQYYEKEERGRGNFPDRFSARQFPNYSSELNVNALLLGDSALYLCASCFGRQGVEGYTFGSGTRLTVV.